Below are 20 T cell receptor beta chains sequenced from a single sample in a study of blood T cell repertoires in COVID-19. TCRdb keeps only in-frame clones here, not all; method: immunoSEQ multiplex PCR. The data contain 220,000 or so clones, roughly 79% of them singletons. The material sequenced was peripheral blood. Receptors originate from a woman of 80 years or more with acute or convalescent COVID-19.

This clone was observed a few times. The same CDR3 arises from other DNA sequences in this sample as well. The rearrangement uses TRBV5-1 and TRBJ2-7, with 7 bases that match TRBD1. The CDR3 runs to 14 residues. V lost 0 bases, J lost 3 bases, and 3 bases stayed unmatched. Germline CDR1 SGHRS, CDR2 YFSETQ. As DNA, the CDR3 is TGCGCCAGCAGCTTGGGGGGACAGAACTACGAGCAGTACTTC. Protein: CASSLGGQNYEQYF.

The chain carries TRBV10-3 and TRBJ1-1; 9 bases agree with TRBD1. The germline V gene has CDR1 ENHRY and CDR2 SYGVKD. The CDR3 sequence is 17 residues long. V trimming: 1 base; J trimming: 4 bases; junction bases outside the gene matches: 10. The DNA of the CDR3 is TGTGCCATCAGTGAGTGGGGACAGGGAGGCTGGGGCACTGAAGCTTTCTTT. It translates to CAISEWGQGGWGTEAFF.

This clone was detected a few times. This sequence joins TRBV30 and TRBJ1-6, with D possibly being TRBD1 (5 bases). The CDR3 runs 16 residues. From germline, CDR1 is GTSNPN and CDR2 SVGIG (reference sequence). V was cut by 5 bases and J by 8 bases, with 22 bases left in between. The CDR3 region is CAWEPLSGRGDSPLHF. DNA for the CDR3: TGTGCCTGGGAGCCACTCTCAGGGCGGGGGGATTCACCCCTCCACTTT.

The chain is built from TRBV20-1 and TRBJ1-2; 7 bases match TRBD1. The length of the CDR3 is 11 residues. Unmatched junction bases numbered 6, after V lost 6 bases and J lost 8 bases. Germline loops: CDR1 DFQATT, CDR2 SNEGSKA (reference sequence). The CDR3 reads CSAAEGAGYTF. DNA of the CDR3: TGCAGTGCCGCCGAGGGGGCGGGCTACACCTTC.

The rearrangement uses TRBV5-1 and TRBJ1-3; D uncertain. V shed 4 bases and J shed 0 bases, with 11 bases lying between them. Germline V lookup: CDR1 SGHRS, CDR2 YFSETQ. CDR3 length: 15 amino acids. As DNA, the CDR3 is TGCGCCAGCAGCCCGGGATTTGGCTCTGGAAACACCATATATTTT. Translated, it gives CASSPGFGSGNTIYF.

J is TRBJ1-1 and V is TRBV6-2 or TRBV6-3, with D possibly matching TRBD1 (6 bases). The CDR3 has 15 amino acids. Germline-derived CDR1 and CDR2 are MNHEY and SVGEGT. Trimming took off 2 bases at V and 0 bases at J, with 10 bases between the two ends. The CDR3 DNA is TGTGCCAGCAGTTACGGACAGATTATGAACACTGAAGCTTTCTTT. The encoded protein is CASSYGQIMNTEAFF.

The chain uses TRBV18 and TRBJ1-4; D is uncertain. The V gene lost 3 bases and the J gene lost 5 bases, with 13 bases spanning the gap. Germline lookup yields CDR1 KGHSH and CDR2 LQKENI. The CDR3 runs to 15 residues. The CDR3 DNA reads TGTGCCAGCTCACCTAATTACGGTGAAAATGAAAAACTGTTTTTT. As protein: CASSPNYGENEKLFF.

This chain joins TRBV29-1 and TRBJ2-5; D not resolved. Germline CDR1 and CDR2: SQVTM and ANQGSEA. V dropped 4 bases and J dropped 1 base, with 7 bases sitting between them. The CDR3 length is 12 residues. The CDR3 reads CSVVPGQETQYF. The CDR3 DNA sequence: TGCAGCGTTGTTCCCGGCCAAGAGACCCAGTACTTC. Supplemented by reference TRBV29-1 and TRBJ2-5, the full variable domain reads SAVISQKPSRDICQRGTSLTIQCQVDSQVTMMFWYRQQPGQSLTLIATANQGSEATYESGFVIDKFPISRPNLTFSTLTVSNMSPEDSSIYLCSVVPGQETQYFGPGTRLLVL.

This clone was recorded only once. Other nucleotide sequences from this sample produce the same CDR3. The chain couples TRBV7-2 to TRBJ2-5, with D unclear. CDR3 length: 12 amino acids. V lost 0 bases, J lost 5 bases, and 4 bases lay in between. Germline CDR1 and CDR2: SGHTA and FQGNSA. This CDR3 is CASSLARETQYF. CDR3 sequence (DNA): TGTGCCAGCAGCTTAGCGCGGGAGACCCAGTACTTC. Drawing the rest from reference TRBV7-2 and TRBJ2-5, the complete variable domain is GAGVSQSPSNKVTEKGKDVELRCDPISGHTALYWYRQSLGQGLEFLIYFQGNSAPDKSGLPSDRFSAERTGGSVSTLTIQRTQQEDSAVYLCASSLARETQYFGPGTRLLVL.

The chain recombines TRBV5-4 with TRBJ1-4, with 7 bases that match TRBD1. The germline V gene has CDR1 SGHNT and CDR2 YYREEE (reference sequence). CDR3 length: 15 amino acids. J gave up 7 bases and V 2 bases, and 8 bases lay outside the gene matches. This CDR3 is CASSLRNSGGEKLFF. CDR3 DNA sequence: TGTGCCAGCAGCTTAAGGAACTCAGGGGGTGAAAAACTGTTTTTT.

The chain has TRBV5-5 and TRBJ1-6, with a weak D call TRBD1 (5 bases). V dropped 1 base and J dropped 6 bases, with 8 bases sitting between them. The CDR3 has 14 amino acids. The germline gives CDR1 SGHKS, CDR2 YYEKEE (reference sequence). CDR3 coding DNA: TGTGCCAGCAGCTTGAGCGGGGGTAATTCACCCCTCCACTTT. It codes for CASSLSGGNSPLHF.

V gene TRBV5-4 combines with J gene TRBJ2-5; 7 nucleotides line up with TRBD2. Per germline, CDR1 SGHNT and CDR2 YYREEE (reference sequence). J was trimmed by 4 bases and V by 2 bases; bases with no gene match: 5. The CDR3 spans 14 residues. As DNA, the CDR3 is TGTGCCAGCAGCTTTTTGGGGGGGGGAGAGACCCAGTACTTC. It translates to CASSFLGGGETQYF. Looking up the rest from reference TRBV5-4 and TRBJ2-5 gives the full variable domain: ETGVTQSPTHLIKTRGQQVTLRCSSQSGHNTVSWYQQALGQGPQFIFQYYREEENGRGNFPPRFSGLQFPNYSSELNVNALELDDSALYLCASSFLGGGETQYFGPGTRLLVL.

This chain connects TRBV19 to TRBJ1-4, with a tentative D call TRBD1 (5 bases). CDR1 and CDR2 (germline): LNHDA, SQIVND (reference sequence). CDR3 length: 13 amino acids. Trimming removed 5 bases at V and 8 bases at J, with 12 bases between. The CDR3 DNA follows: TGTGCCAGTAGTTTTCAGGGAAACGAAAAACTGTTTTTT. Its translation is CASSFQGNEKLFF.

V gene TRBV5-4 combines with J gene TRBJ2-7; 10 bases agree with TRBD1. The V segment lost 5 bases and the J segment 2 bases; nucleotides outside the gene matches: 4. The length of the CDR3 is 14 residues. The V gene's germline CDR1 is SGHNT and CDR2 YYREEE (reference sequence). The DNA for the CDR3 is TGTGCCAGCAGTTCCGGGACAGGGGCCTACGAGCAGTACTTC. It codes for CASSSGTGAYEQYF.

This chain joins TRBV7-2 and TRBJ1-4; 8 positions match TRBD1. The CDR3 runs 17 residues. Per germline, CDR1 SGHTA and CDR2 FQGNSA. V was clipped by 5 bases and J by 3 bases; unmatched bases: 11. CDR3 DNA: TGTGCCAGCAGCGACAGGGCCAGGGGGCTTGCTAATGAAAAACTGTTTTTT. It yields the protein CASSDRARGLANEKLFF.

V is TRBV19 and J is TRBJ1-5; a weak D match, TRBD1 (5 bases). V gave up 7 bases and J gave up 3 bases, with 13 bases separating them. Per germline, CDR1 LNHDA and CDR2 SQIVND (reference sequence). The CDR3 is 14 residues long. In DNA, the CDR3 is TGTGCCAGTAACCAGGGTCGGGTCAATCAGCCCCAGCATTTT. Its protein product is CASNQGRVNQPQHF.

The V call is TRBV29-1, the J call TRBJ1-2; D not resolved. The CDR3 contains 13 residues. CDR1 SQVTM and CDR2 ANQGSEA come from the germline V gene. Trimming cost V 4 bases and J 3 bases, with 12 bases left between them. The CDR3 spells CSVGLGGDYGYTF. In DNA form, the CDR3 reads TGCAGCGTTGGGTTGGGCGGGGACTATGGCTACACCTTC.

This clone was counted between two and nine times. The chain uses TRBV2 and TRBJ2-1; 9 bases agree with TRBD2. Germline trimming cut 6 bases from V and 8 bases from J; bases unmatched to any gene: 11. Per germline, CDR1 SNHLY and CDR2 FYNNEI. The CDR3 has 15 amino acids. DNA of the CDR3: TGTGCCAGCAGCGCCAGGGCTAGCGGGGTGTATGAGCAGTTCTTC. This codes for CASSARASGVYEQFF.

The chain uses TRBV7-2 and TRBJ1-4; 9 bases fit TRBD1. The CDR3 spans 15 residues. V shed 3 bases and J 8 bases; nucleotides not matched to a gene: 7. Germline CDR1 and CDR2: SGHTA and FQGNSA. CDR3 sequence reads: CASSLVPGQGEKLFF. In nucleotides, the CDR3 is TGTGCCAGCAGCTTGGTACCGGGACAGGGAGAAAAACTGTTTTTT.

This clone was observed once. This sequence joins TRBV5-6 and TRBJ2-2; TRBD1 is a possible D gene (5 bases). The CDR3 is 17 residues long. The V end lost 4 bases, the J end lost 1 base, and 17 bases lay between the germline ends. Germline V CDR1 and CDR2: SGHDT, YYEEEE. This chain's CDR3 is CASSPRQIRMNTGELFF. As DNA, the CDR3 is TGTGCCAGCAGCCCTAGACAGATTAGAATGAACACCGGGGAGCTGTTTTTT.